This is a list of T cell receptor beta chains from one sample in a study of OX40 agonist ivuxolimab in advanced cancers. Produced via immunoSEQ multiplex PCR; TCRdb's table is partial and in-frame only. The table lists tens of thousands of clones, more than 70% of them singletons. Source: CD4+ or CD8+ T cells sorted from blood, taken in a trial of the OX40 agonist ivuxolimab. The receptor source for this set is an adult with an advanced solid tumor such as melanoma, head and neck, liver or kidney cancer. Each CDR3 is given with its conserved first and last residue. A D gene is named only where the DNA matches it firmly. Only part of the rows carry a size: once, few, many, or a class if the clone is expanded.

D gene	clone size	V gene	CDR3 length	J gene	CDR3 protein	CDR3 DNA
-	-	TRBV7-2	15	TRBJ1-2	CASSLDRGENYGYTF	TGTGCCAGCAGCTTAGATCGGGGAGAGAACTATGGCTACACCTTC
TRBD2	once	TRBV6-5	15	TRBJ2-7	CASSYPERGDYEQYF	TGTGCCAGCAGTTACCCCGAGCGGGGGGACTACGAGCAGTACTTC
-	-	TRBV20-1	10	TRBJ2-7	CSAASYEQYF	TGCAGTGCTGCTTCCTACGAGCAGTACTTC
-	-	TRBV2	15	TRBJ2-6	CASSATGSGANVLTF	TGTGCCAGCAGTGCGACAGGATCTGGGGCCAACGTCCTGACTTTC
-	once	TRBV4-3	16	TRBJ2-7	CASSQGWAETVYEQYF	TGCGCCAGCAGCCAAGGGTGGGCCGAGACAGTCTACGAGCAGTACTTC
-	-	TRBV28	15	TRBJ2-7	CASSLLGWGNYEQYF	TGTGCCAGCAGTTTATTGGGGTGGGGGAACTACGAGCAGTACTTC
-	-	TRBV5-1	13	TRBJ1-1	CASSLGGNTEAFF	TGCGCCAGCAGCTTGGGAGGGAACACTGAAGCTTTCTTT
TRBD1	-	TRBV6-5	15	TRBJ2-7	CASSHPSDRDYEQYF	TGTGCCAGCAGTCACCCATCGGACAGGGACTACGAGCAGTACTTC
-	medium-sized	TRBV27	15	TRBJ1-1	CASSFGGAGNTEAFF	TGTGCCAGCAGTTTTGGGGGCGCGGGGAACACTGAAGCTTTCTTT
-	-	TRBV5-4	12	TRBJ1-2	CASSLGGDGYTF	TGTGCCAGCAGCTTGGGGGGTGATGGCTACACCTTC
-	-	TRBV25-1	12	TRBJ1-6	CASSQGNSPLHF	TGTGCCAGCAGTCAGGGGAATTCACCCCTCCACTTT
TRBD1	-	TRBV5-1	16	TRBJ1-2	CASSLTGTGPNYGYTF	TGCGCCAGCAGCTTGACCGGGACAGGGCCTAACTATGGCTACACCTTC
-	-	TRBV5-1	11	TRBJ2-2	CASRGEGELFF	TGCGCCAGCAGAGGCGAGGGGGAGCTGTTTTTT
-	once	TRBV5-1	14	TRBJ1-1	CASSRLGLNTEAFF	TGCGCCAGCAGCCGACTGGGTCTGAACACTGAAGCTTTCTTT
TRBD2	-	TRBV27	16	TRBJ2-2	CASLAPAGGLTGELFF	TGTGCCAGCTTAGCACCCGCGGGGGGCCTCACCGGGGAGCTGTTTTTT
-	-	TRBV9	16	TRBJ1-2	CASSVGDRWGLGGYTF	TGTGCCAGCAGCGTAGGTGACCGTTGGGGGCTCGGGGGCTACACCTTC
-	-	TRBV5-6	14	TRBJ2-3	CASSLVGETDTQYF	TGTGCCAGCAGCTTAGTGGGGGAGACAGATACGCAGTATTTT
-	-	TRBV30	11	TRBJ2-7	CAWARGTEQYF	TGTGCCTGGGCCCGAGGGACAGAGCAGTACTTC
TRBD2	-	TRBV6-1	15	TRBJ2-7	CASSSLAGSSYEQYF	TGTGCCAGCAGTTCCCTAGCGGGGAGCTCCTACGAGCAGTACTTC
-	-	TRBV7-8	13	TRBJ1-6	CASSLTSGSPLHF	TGTGCCAGCAGCTTGACATCGGGTTCACCCCTCCACTTT
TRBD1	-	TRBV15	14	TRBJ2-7	CATSEAGTGSEQYF	TGTGCCACCAGCGAGGCCGGGACAGGGAGCGAGCAGTACTTC
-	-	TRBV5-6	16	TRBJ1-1	CASSLEDGGRHTEAFF	TGTGCCAGCAGCTTGGAGGATGGAGGCAGACACACTGAAGCTTTCTTT
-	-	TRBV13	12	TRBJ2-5	CASSLAGETQYF	TGTGCCAGCAGCTTAGCGGGAGAGACCCAGTACTTC
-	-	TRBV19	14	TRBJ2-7	CASSIGGANRPLCF	TGTGCCAGTAGTATAGGAGGGGCAAACAGGCCCCTGTGCTTC
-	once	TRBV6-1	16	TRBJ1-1	CASSGLYRERDTEAFF	TGTGCCAGCAGTGGATTGTACAGGGAGCGGGACACTGAAGCTTTCTTT
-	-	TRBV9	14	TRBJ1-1	CASSEKRENTEAFF	TGTGCCAGCAGCGAAAAGCGGGAGAACACTGAAGCTTTCTTT
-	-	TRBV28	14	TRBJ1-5	CASSPDGENQPQHF	TGTGCCAGCAGCCCCGACGGAGAGAATCAGCCCCAGCATTTT
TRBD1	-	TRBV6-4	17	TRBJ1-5	CASSDGDRIYSNQPQHF	TGTGCCAGCAGTGACGGGGACAGAATCTATAGCAATCAGCCCCAGCATTTT
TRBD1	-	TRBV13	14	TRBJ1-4	CASSLSGGSEKLFF	TGTGCCAGCAGCTTATCAGGGGGCAGTGAAAAACTGTTTTTT
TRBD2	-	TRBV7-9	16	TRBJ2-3	CASSILTSGHTDTQYF	TGTGCCAGCAGCATCTTGACTAGCGGACACACAGATACGCAGTATTTT
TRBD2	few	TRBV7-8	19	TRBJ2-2	CASSLWPGTSGGMAGELFF	TGTGCCAGCAGCTTATGGCCCGGGACTAGCGGGGGTATGGCCGGGGAGCTGTTTTTT
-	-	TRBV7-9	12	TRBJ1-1	CASSLRPNEAFF	TGTGCCAGCAGCTTAAGGCCAAATGAAGCTTTCTTT
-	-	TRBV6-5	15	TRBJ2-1	CASTQRDPSYNEQFF	TGTGCCAGCACCCAGAGGGACCCCTCCTACAATGAGCAGTTCTTC
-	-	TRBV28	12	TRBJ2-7	CASSFNWYEQYF	TGTGCCAGCAGTTTTAACTGGTACGAGCAGTACTTC
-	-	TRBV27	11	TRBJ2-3	CASSFGDTQYF	TGTGCCAGCAGTTTTGGAGATACGCAGTATTTT
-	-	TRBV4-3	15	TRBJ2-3	CASSQDQRMTDTQYF	TGCGCCAGCAGCCAAGATCAACGGATGACAGATACGCAGTATTTT
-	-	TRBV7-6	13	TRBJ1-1	CASSSRLDTEAFF	TGTGCCAGCAGCTCGAGGTTGGACACTGAAGCTTTCTTT
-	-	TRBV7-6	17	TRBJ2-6	CASSSGIGDSGANVLTF	TGTGCCAGCAGCTCTGGGATAGGGGACTCTGGGGCCAACGTCCTGACTTTC
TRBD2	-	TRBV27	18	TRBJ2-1	CASSLAGGRSSSYNEQFF	TGTGCCAGCAGCCTAGCGGGAGGAAGGTCAAGCTCCTACAATGAGCAGTTCTTC
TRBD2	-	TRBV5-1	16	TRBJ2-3	CASSPVGTSVSDTQYF	TGCGCCAGCAGCCCCGTCGGGACTAGCGTTTCAGATACGCAGTATTTT
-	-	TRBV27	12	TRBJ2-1	CASSFFEGEQFF	TGTGCCAGCAGTTTTTTTGAGGGTGAGCAGTTCTTC
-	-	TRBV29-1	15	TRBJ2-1	CSVEVTVNSYNEQFF	TGCAGCGTTGAGGTGACAGTGAACTCCTACAATGAGCAGTTCTTC
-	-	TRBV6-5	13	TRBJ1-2	CASTDTYNYGYTF	TGTGCCAGCACCGACACTTATAACTATGGCTACACCTTC
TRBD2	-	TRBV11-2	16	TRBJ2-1	CASRTFLAEAYNEQFF	TGTGCCAGCAGGACATTTCTAGCGGAGGCCTACAATGAGCAGTTCTTC
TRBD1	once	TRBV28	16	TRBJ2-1	CASRPLGTASYNEQFF	TGTGCCAGCAGACCGCTCGGGACAGCCTCCTACAATGAGCAGTTCTTC
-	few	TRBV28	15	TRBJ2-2	CASSSSGVETGELFF	TGTGCCAGCTCCTCCAGCGGAGTAGAGACCGGGGAGCTGTTTTTT
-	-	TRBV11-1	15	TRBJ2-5	CASSLSWRAQETQYF	TGTGCCAGCAGCTTAAGTTGGAGGGCCCAAGAGACCCAGTACTTC
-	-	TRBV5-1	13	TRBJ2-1	CASSPGIVHEQFF	TGCGCCAGCAGCCCGGGGATCGTCCATGAGCAGTTCTTC